What follows are 20 T cell receptor beta chains derived from one specimen sequenced in a study of OX40 agonist ivuxolimab in advanced cancers. Produced via immunoSEQ multiplex PCR; TCRdb's table is partial and in-frame only. The sample lists roughly 71,000 clones, 80% to 85% seen once, with roughly 0.8% in the top ten. The sequencing used CD4+ or CD8+ T cells sorted from blood, collected in a trial of the OX40 agonist ivuxolimab. The receptor set was obtained from an adult with an advanced solid tumor such as melanoma, head and neck, liver or kidney cancer.

This chain connects TRBV7-2 to TRBJ1-4, with TRBD1 matching 7 bases. Per the germline V gene, CDR1 is SGHTA and CDR2 is FQGNSA. J lost 10 bases, V lost 1 base, and 3 bases had no gene match. There are 13 residues in the CDR3. The CDR3 bases are TGTGCCAGCAGCTTAGAGGCAGGGGGAAAACTGTTTTTT. It specifies CASSLEAGGKLFF.

The chain is built from TRBV6-5 and TRBJ2-7, with 8 bases matching TRBD2. Germline loops: CDR1 MNHEY, CDR2 SVGAGI. CDR3 length: 15 amino acids. V trimming: 6 bases; J trimming: 5 bases; junction bases outside the gene matches: 12. The CDR3 nucleotides read TGTGCCAGCAGCCCTAGCACTAGCGGCAGTCACGAGCAGTACTTC. Residues: CASSPSTSGSHEQYF.

The chain has TRBV4-1 and TRBJ1-5; TRBD1 agrees at 12 bases. CDR1 is MGHRA and CDR2 is YSYEKL in the germline V gene. CDR3 length: 15 residues. The J segment lost 5 bases and the V segment lost 3 bases, leaving 2 bases of the junction unmatched. CDR3 DNA sequence: TGCGCCAGCAGCCAGGGGACAGGGGGCTATCAGCCCCAGCATTTT. Protein: CASSQGTGGYQPQHF.

This clone was counted a single time. J is TRBJ2-1 and V is TRBV11-1; D is possibly TRBD2 (6 bases). The CDR3 contains 14 residues. Trimming removed 2 bases at V and 4 bases at J, with 9 bases between. Per the germline V gene, CDR1 is SGHAT and CDR2 is FQDESV (reference sequence). DNA of the CDR3: TGTGCCAGCAGCTTATCGGGGACTTACAATGAGCAGTTCTTC. Residues: CASSLSGTYNEQFF.

The chain couples TRBV6-6 to TRBJ2-2; D remains ambiguous. Germline V CDR1 and CDR2: MNHNY, SVGAGI (reference sequence). The V gene lost 5 bases and the J gene lost 6 bases, with 16 bases spanning the gap. The CDR3 runs 15 residues. The CDR3 spells CASSNRVDGAGELFF. The CDR3 bases are TGTGCCAGCAGTAACCGTGTCGATGGGGCCGGGGAGCTGTTTTTT.

The chain is built from TRBV15 and TRBJ2-7, with 7 bases aligning to TRBD1. This CDR3 is built from 15 residues. Trimming at V came to 0 bases and at J to 2 bases, leaving 4 bases not matched to a gene. Germline CDR1 is LNHNV and CDR2 is YYDKDF (reference sequence). The CDR3 coding sequence is TGTGCCACCAGCAGAGATTCAGGGGGTCCCTACGAGCAGTACTTC. Residues: CATSRDSGGPYEQYF.

The V and J genes are TRBV5-1 and TRBJ1-2; D perhaps matches TRBD1 (6 bases). Trimming took 4 bases from V and 1 from J, leaving 14 bases between them. Germline values: CDR1 SGHRS, CDR2 YFSETQ. This CDR3 has 15 amino acids. The DNA of the CDR3 is TGCGCCAGCAGCCCCGGACAGACGTTTAACTATGGCTACACCTTC. Its translation: CASSPGQTFNYGYTF.

The rearrangement links TRBV5-4 to TRBJ1-1; 7 positions match TRBD1. The CDR3 consists of 13 residues. Germline V CDR1 and CDR2: SGHNT, YYREEE (reference sequence). Trimming took 4 bases from V and 8 from J; bases not matched to a gene: 8. DNA for the CDR3: TGTGCCAGCAGCACAAAAACAGGGGAAGAAGCTTTCTTT. This translates into CASSTKTGEEAFF.

V is TRBV29-1 and J is TRBJ2-1; D not resolved. The germline V gene encodes CDR1 SQVTM and CDR2 ANQGSEA. The germline V and J ends were trimmed by 8 bases and 0 bases, with 14 bases remaining between them. The CDR3 spans 14 residues. The chain's CDR3 is CSLHGVSSYNEQFF. CDR3 nucleotide sequence: TGCAGCCTACATGGGGTTAGCTCCTACAATGAGCAGTTCTTC.

V usage is TRBV4-2 and J usage is TRBJ1-3, with 7 bases fitting TRBD1. Germline V lookup: CDR1 LGHNA, CDR2 YNFKEQ. The CDR3 loop spans 15 amino acids. J gave up 4 bases and V 5 bases, and 8 bases lay outside the gene matches. The CDR3: CASSDSGQSGNTIYF. The CDR3 coding sequence is TGTGCCAGCAGCGACTCGGGACAGTCCGGAAACACCATATATTTT.

The chain has TRBV5-1 and TRBJ2-1, with D possibly matching TRBD1 (6 bases). The CDR3 runs 15 residues. Per the germline V gene, CDR1 is SGHRS and CDR2 is YFSETQ. Trimming shortened V by 0 bases and J by 0 bases, and 7 bases separated the two germline ends. The CDR3 coding sequence is TGCGCCAGCAGCTTGGAAGGGGGCTCCTACAATGAGCAGTTCTTC. Translating it yields CASSLEGGSYNEQFF.

This sequence joins TRBV20-1 and TRBJ2-2; D not resolved. The germline CDR1 and CDR2 sequences are DFQATT and SNEGSKA (reference sequence). V lost 2 bases and J 8 bases, leaving 3 bases between the germline ends. This CDR3 contains 10 residues. CDR3: CSARSGELFF. The DNA for the CDR3 is TGCAGTGCTAGATCGGGGGAGCTGTTTTTT.

CDR3 loop: CASTSHRADEQFF. CDR3 bases: TGTGCCAGCACCTCTCACAGGGCCGATGAGCAGTTCTTC. The chain uses TRBV11-2 and TRBJ2-1; possible D gene TRBD1, 6 bases. Deletions cut 7 bases from V and 8 bases from J, with 15 bases between. Germline CDR1 reads SGHAT; CDR2 reads FQNNGV. This CDR3 comprises 13 residues.

The count of this clone is one. V usage is TRBV25-1 and J usage is TRBJ1-3; the D is unclear. Trimming shortened V by 5 bases and J by 0 bases, and 8 bases separated the two germline ends. The CDR3 contains 14 residues. Germline CDR1 is MGHDK and CDR2 is SYGVNS. The CDR3 region has the DNA TGTGCCAGCAGTCCGCCCCACTCTGGAAACACCATATATTTT. Residues: CASSPPHSGNTIYF. The full variable domain, in which reference TRBV25-1 and TRBJ1-3 provide the parts outside the CDR3, is EADIYQTPRYLVIGTGKKITLECSQTMGHDKMYWYQQDPGMELHLIHYSYGVNSTEKGDLSSESTVSRIRTEHFPLTLESARPSHTSQYLCASSPPHSGNTIYFGEGSWLTVV.

The chain joins TRBV7-9 to TRBJ1-3; D is unresolved. Between the trimmed V and J ends, which lost 0 bases and 8 bases, there was a span of 14 bases. The germline V gene has CDR1 SEHNR and CDR2 FQNEAQ (reference sequence). The CDR3 has 15 residues. This CDR3 reads CASSLAGSLSYTIYF. DNA of the CDR3: TGTGCCAGCAGCTTAGCCGGGTCTCTTAGTTACACCATATATTTT.

This chain's CDR3 is CASRQTGERKAYNEQFF. CDR3 sequence (DNA): TGTGCCAGCAGGCAGACAGGGGAGAGGAAGGCTTACAATGAGCAGTTCTTC. V gene TRBV7-8 combines with J gene TRBJ2-1, with 8 bases lining up with TRBD1. The germline V gene encodes CDR1 SGHVS and CDR2 FQNEAQ. CDR3 size: 17 residues. J lost 4 bases, V lost 6 bases, and 14 bases had no gene match.

The V call is TRBV2, the J call TRBJ2-2; D is unresolved. Germline-derived CDR1 and CDR2 are SNHLY and FYNNEI. V gave up 7 bases and J gave up 4 bases, with 10 bases separating them. The length of the CDR3 is 13 residues. The CDR3 DNA reads TGTGCCAGCACCTTGGAGCCCACCGGGGAGCTGTTTTTT. It translates to CASTLEPTGELFF.

This CDR3 is CASSPQTGAYTEAFF. CDR3 nucleotides: TGTGCCAGCAGCCCTCAGACAGGGGCTTACACTGAAGCTTTCTTT. The chain carries TRBV9 and TRBJ1-1; 8 bases match TRBD1. The V segment lost 4 bases and the J segment 3 bases; nucleotides outside the gene matches: 8. The CDR3 is 15 amino acids. CDR1 and CDR2 (germline): SGDLS, YYNGEE.

V is TRBV5-4 and J is TRBJ2-3; TRBD1 is a possible D gene (6 bases). V lost 0 bases, J lost 0 bases, and 20 bases lay in between. CDR3 size: 19 residues. Per germline, CDR1 SGHNT and CDR2 YYREEE (reference sequence). The CDR3 region is CASSLGWGRGRSSTDTQYF. DNA for the CDR3: TGTGCCAGCAGCTTGGGGTGGGGCAGGGGCCGTTCTAGCACAGATACGCAGTATTTT.

This chain connects TRBV13 to TRBJ1-2, with 7 bases lining up with TRBD1. In germline, CDR1 is PRHDT, CDR2 FYEKMQ (reference sequence). The CDR3 has 15 amino acids. Losses at the gene ends were 5 bases for V and 2 bases for J; bases not matched to a gene: 8. The CDR3 loop is CASSRGAGQNYGYTF. The CDR3 DNA follows: TGTGCCAGCAGCAGGGGCGCGGGACAGAACTATGGCTACACCTTC.